These 7 T cell receptor beta chains were sequenced from one sample in a study of blood T cell repertoires in COVID-19. Sequencing used immunoSEQ multiplex PCR; TCRdb keeps in-frame clones, though not all of them. The sample has over 200,000 clones, roughly 90% seen once. The specimen was PBMCs or T cells enriched from blood (not recorded which). These receptors were taken from a man aged 18 to 29 with acute COVID-19.

The chain carries TRBV19 and TRBJ2-3; perhaps TRBD2 as D (5 bases). The CDR3 is 14 amino acids. The germline CDR1 and CDR2 sequences are LNHDA and SQIVND (reference sequence). Between the trimmed V and J ends, which lost 5 bases and 0 bases, there was a span of 9 bases. The CDR3 spells CASSPRTSTDTQYF. DNA for the CDR3: TGTGCCAGTAGTCCTCGGACTAGCACAGATACGCAGTATTTT.

The chain couples TRBV24-1 to TRBJ2-5; 10 bases fit TRBD2. The germline V gene encodes CDR1 KGHDR and CDR2 SFDVKD. J lost 2 bases, V lost 7 bases, and 15 bases had no gene match. This CDR3 spans 18 amino acids. The CDR3: CATSSGTSDPIEQETQYF. In nucleotides, the CDR3 is TGTGCCACCAGCAGCGGGACTAGCGACCCGATCGAACAAGAGACCCAGTACTTC.

The genes are TRBV10-1 and TRBJ2-7; possible D gene TRBD2, 6 bases. Trimming took 3 bases from V and 6 from J, leaving 6 bases between them. Germline CDR1 is WNHNN and CDR2 is SYGVQD (reference sequence). This CDR3 region has 11 residues. CDR3 loop: CASSDGGEQYF. The CDR3 DNA follows: TGCGCCAGCAGTGACGGGGGCGAGCAGTACTTC.

CDR3 nucleotide sequence: TGTGCCAGCAGCTTCGGGAGCGGGAGCGCAGAGGAGCAGTTCTTC. Its protein product is CASSFGSGSAEEQFF. The chain links TRBV7-8 to TRBJ2-1; 8 nucleotides match TRBD2. V lost 3 bases, J lost 10 bases, and 11 bases stayed unmatched. Germline V gene lookup returns CDR1 SGHVS and CDR2 FQNEAQ. This CDR3 is 15 amino acids long. Full variable domain (rest looked up from reference TRBV7-8 and TRBJ2-1): GAGVSQSPRYKVAKRGQDVALRCDPISGHVSLFWYQQALGQGPEFLTYFQNEAQLDKSGLPSDRFFAERPEGSVSTLKIQRTQQEDSAVYLCASSFGSGSAEEQFFGPGTRLTVL.

The J gene is TRBJ1-2, the V gene TRBV13; 9 bases agree with TRBD1. The CDR3 totals 15 residues. After removal of 5 bases from V and 4 bases from J, the junction contained 8 bases not matched to a gene. Germline V gene data show CDR1 as PRHDT and CDR2 as FYEKMQ (reference sequence). The CDR3: CASSQRTGVSYGYTF. The CDR3 region has the DNA TGTGCCAGCAGCCAAAGGACAGGGGTAAGCTATGGCTACACCTTC.

This rearrangement joins TRBV28 to TRBJ2-5, with D maybe TRBD1 (6 bases). Looked up from germline, CDR1 is MDHEN and CDR2 is SYDVKM. The CDR3 loop spans 12 amino acids. With 8 bases removed from V and 7 bases from J, the gap between germline ends came to 14 bases. This CDR3 reads CASVTGQGTQYF. The CDR3 DNA reads as TGTGCCAGCGTTACAGGGCAGGGGACCCAGTACTTC.

The rearrangement joins TRBV27 to TRBJ2-7; 7 positions match TRBD1. The V segment lost 4 bases and the J segment 0 bases; nucleotides outside the gene matches: 9. Germline V CDR1 and CDR2: MNHEY, SMNVEV (reference sequence). This CDR3 region has 16 residues. The CDR3 here is CASSSHIRDSSYEQYF. CDR3 DNA sequence: TGTGCCAGCAGTTCCCACATCCGGGACAGCTCCTACGAGCAGTACTTC.